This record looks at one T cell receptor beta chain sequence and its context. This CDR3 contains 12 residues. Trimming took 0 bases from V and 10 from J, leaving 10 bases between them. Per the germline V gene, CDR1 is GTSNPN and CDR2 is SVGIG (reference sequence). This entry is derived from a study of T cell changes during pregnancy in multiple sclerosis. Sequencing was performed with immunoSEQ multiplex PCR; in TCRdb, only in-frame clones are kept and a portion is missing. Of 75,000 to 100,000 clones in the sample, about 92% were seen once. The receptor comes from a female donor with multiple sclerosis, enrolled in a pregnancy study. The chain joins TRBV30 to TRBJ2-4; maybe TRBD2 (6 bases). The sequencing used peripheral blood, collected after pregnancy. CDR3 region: CAWSVAGTIQYF. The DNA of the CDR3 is TGTGCCTGGAGTGTAGCAGGGACTATTCAGTACTTC.